This T cell receptor (beta chain) was observed in a study of response to subunit inactivated influenza vaccine. The study's findings and limits: Each seasonal influenza vaccination recruits few new T cells, the authors suggested.

MiXCR was run by TCRdb on the RT-PCR reads, yielding one entry per CDR3 protein. The sample holds hundreds of thousands of distinct CDR3 sequences, approximately 14% seen once. Concerning this clonotype itself: Its antigen is as yet unknown.

The CDR3 extends over 15 amino acids. Germline V gene data show CDR1 as SGHTA and CDR2 as FQGNSA. J was trimmed by 2 bases and V by 5 bases; bases with no gene match: 8. This receptor was obtained from a man in his forties or fifties who received an inactivated influenza vaccine. Specimen: PBMCs from blood, collected approximately 13 days after vaccination. The chain is built from TRBV7-2 and TRBJ2-7, with TRBD2 identical over 8 bases. The CDR3 sequence: CASSREGHAPYEQYF. The DNA for the CDR3 is TGTGCCAGCAGCCGGGAGGGACACGCGCCCTACGAGCAGTACTTC.